One sample yielded the 14 T cell receptor beta chains listed below, sequenced in a study of OX40 agonist ivuxolimab in advanced cancers. Using immunoSEQ multiplex PCR, the repertoire was profiled, and TCRdb retains in-frame clones only, with some absent. There are 84,000 or so clones in the sample; 90% to 95% occur only once, and approximately 10% lies in the top ten. The specimen was CD4+ or CD8+ T cells sorted from blood, collected in a trial of the OX40 agonist ivuxolimab. Source of these receptors: an adult with an advanced solid tumor such as melanoma, head and neck, liver or kidney cancer.

The V gene is TRBV7-9, the J gene TRBJ2-7; 13 bases are a match to TRBD2. Trimming took 5 bases from V and 2 from J; bases not matched to a gene: 6. The CDR3 is 16 amino acids. Germline CDR1 is SEHNR and CDR2 is FQNEAQ (reference sequence). CDR3 DNA sequence: TGTGCCAGCAGCAAAATACTAGCGGGAGGGCCCTACGAGCAGTACTTC. It codes for CASSKILAGGPYEQYF.

The V call is TRBV4-2, the J call TRBJ2-1; TRBD2 agrees at 14 bases. This CDR3 spans 17 amino acids. Germline loops: CDR1 LGHNA, CDR2 YNFKEQ. J gave up 5 bases and V 0 bases, and 3 bases lay outside the gene matches. CDR3 region: CASSQDRLAGGNNEQFF. The CDR3 DNA follows: TGTGCCAGCAGCCAAGATAGACTAGCGGGAGGGAACAATGAGCAGTTCTTC.

In this sample, this clone turned up once. The chain combines TRBV2 with TRBJ2-1; 11 bases align to TRBD2. Germline CDR1 is SNHLY and CDR2 is FYNNEI. J lost 6 bases, V lost 6 bases, and 1 base had no gene match. The CDR3 contains 13 residues. The DNA for the CDR3 is TGTGCCAGCAGCGGACTAGCGGGCAATGAGCAGTTCTTC. It specifies CASSGLAGNEQFF.

This clone appeared once. The CDR3, as DNA: TGTGCCAGTAGTCCCGGGCTACTGAACACTGAAGCTTTCTTT. Protein product: CASSPGLLNTEAFF. The chain has TRBV19 and TRBJ1-1; D uncertain. The V end was cut by 5 bases, the J end by 0 bases, with 10 bases between. From germline, CDR1 is LNHDA and CDR2 SQIVND (reference sequence). This CDR3 comprises 14 residues. The full variable domain, its missing parts supplied by reference TRBV19 and TRBJ1-1, is DGGITQSPKYLFRKEGQNVTLSCEQNLNHDAMYWYRQDPGQGLRLIYYSQIVNDFQKGDIAEGYSVSREKKESFPLTVTSAQKNPTAFYLCASSPGLLNTEAFFGQGTRLTVV.

The chain is built from TRBV9 and TRBJ1-2; no clear D gene. V was clipped by 0 bases and J by 2 bases, with 8 bases between them. Germline V lookup: CDR1 SGDLS, CDR2 YYNGEE. The CDR3 runs to 14 residues. CDR3 nucleotides: TGTGCCAGCAGCGTAGGAGGAGGGAACTATGGCTACACCTTC. This sequence encodes CASSVGGGNYGYTF.

The V gene is TRBV7-2, the J gene TRBJ2-5; D gene ambiguous. V was shortened by 1 base and J by 2 bases, with 8 bases between the two germline ends. Germline lookup yields CDR1 SGHTA and CDR2 FQGNSA. This CDR3 spans 14 amino acids. The CDR3 sequence: CASSLGWVQETQYF. For the CDR3, the DNA is TGTGCCAGCAGCTTAGGGTGGGTTCAAGAGACCCAGTACTTC.

The count of this clone is one. The rearrangement links TRBV7-2 to TRBJ2-7; D is uncertain. CDR1 is SGHTA and CDR2 is FQGNSA in the germline V gene. The CDR3 covers 15 residues. V was trimmed by 5 bases and J by 4 bases, leaving 18 bases between them. In DNA, the CDR3 is TGTGCCAGCAGCCAAGATGTGGGTAGCCTGTACGAGCAGTACTTC. Residues: CASSQDVGSLYEQYF.

This sequence joins TRBV7-9 and TRBJ1-2; TRBD1 is a possible D gene (5 bases). This CDR3 has 14 amino acids. Trimming removed 3 bases from V and 3 bases from J, with 11 bases in between. The V gene's germline CDR1 is SEHNR and CDR2 FQNEAQ (reference sequence). The CDR3 DNA reads TGTGCCAGCAGCTTCGGTAGACAGCACTATGGCTACACCTTC. The encoded protein is CASSFGRQHYGYTF. Full variable domain (rest looked up from reference TRBV7-9 and TRBJ1-2): DTGVSQNPRHKITKRGQNVTFRCDPISEHNRLYWYRQTLGQGPEFLTYFQNEAQLEKSRLLSDRFSAERPKGSFSTLEIQRTEQGDSAMYLCASSFGRQHYGYTFGSGTRLTVV.

The gene calls are TRBV7-9 and TRBJ2-7; D perhaps matches TRBD2 (6 bases). The CDR3 consists of 16 residues. Per germline, CDR1 SEHNR and CDR2 FQNEAQ (reference sequence). Trimming pared 1 base from V and 4 bases from J, leaving 17 bases between. DNA of the CDR3: TGTGCCAGCAGCTTAGAAGGGCGGGGTCCCTTTTACGAGCAGTACTTC. Translated, it gives CASSLEGRGPFYEQYF.

V and J are TRBV6-6 and TRBJ2-2, with D perhaps TRBD1 (5 bases). In germline, CDR1 is MNHNY, CDR2 SVGAGI (reference sequence). Trimming removed 2 bases at V and 6 bases at J, with 13 bases between. The CDR3 runs 15 residues. CDR3 in DNA: TGTGCCAGCAGTTACCATGGGGCTCCCGCCGGGGAGCTGTTTTTT. Translation gives CASSYHGAPAGELFF.

The rearrangement links TRBV18 to TRBJ2-1, with D maybe TRBD2 (6 bases). The germline V gene encodes CDR1 KGHSH and CDR2 LQKENI. V lost 3 bases to trimming and J lost 8 bases, with 11 bases between them. This CDR3 spans 13 amino acids. The CDR3 loop is CASSPEGLYEQFF. The CDR3 DNA follows: TGTGCCAGCTCACCGGAGGGCCTTTATGAGCAGTTCTTC.

This CDR3 reads CASSHSRANTEAFF. The CDR3 DNA reads as TGTGCCAGCAGCCACTCGCGGGCGAACACTGAAGCTTTCTTT. The chain combines TRBV6-5 with TRBJ1-1; no firm D call. CDR3 length equals 14 residues. Germline lookup yields CDR1 MNHEY and CDR2 SVGAGI. V was clipped by 6 bases and J by 1 base, with 12 bases between them.

V gene TRBV7-2 combines with J gene TRBJ2-1; D call uncertain. Trimming took 0 bases from V and 1 from J, leaving 10 bases between them. CDR3 length: 16 amino acids. The germline CDR1 and CDR2 sequences are SGHTA and FQGNSA. The CDR3 protein is CASSLAGLLSYNEQFF. As DNA, the CDR3 is TGTGCCAGCAGCTTAGCCGGTTTACTATCCTACAATGAGCAGTTCTTC. The variable domain in full, completed from reference TRBV7-2 and TRBJ2-1, reads GAGVSQSPSNKVTEKGKDVELRCDPISGHTALYWYRQSLGQGLEFLIYFQGNSAPDKSGLPSDRFSAERTGGSVSTLTIQRTQQEDSAVYLCASSLAGLLSYNEQFFGPGTRLTVL.

V usage is TRBV9 and J usage is TRBJ2-1; D is uncertain. The CDR3 consists of 13 residues. CDR1 and CDR2 (germline): SGDLS, YYNGEE. With 4 bases removed from V and 2 bases from J, the gap between germline ends came to 7 bases. CDR3 in amino acids: CASSPETYNEQFF. CDR3 bases: TGTGCCAGCAGCCCAGAGACCTACAATGAGCAGTTCTTC.